The next 21 T cell receptor beta chains were all read from a single sample in a study of blood T cell repertoires in COVID-19. The method was immunoSEQ multiplex PCR; TCRdb's version includes in-frame clones alone and lacks a portion of them. This table holds roughly 220,000 clones, around four fifths found once. The sequenced sample consisted of peripheral blood. The receptors come from a woman aged 60 to 75 who had recovered from COVID-19.

CDR3 amino acids: CASSVVASSDEQFF. CDR3 in DNA: TGTGCCAGCAGCGTAGTGGCTAGTTCCGATGAGCAGTTCTTC. This sequence joins TRBV9 and TRBJ2-1; D gene ambiguous. The CDR3 is 14 residues long. V dropped 0 bases and J dropped 8 bases, with 12 bases sitting between them. Germline-derived CDR1 and CDR2 are SGDLS and YYNGEE.

DNA of the CDR3: TGTGCCAGCATCAACAGGGGATCCTACGAGCAGTACTTC. Translation: CASINRGSYEQYF. The rearrangement joins TRBV7-9 to TRBJ2-7, with 7 bases lining up with TRBD1. CDR1 and CDR2 from the germline V gene are SEHNR and FQNEAQ (reference sequence). V lost 7 bases and J lost 1; bases outside the gene matches: 4. CDR3 length equals 13 residues.

The V call is TRBV19, the J call TRBJ1-4, with D unclear. The V gene lost 1 base and the J gene lost 6 bases, with 9 bases spanning the gap. Germline V lookup: CDR1 LNHDA, CDR2 SQIVND (reference sequence). The length of the CDR3 is 14 residues. The DNA for the CDR3 is TGTGCCAGTAGTATAGTCGATGCGGATGAAAAACTGTTTTTT. Translation: CASSIVDADEKLFF. The variable domain in full, completed from reference TRBV19 and TRBJ1-4, reads DGGITQSPKYLFRKEGQNVTLSCEQNLNHDAMYWYRQDPGQGLRLIYYSQIVNDFQKGDIAEGYSVSREKKESFPLTVTSAQKNPTAFYLCASSIVDADEKLFFGSGTQLSVL.

The chain carries TRBV6-2 or TRBV6-3 and TRBJ2-5; 7 bases are shared with TRBD1. Germline CDR1 and CDR2: MNHEY and SVGEGT. This CDR3 spans 16 amino acids. The V and J ends lost 2 bases and 3 bases, in that order; junction bases with no gene match: 9. CDR3 sequence (DNA): TGTGCCAGCAGTTACAGCCATTATCAGGGGGAAGAGACCCAGTACTTC. It encodes CASSYSHYQGEETQYF.

J is TRBJ1-1 and V is TRBV3-1 (or the pseudogene TRBV3-2); D may be TRBD1 (5 bases). Germline loops: CDR1 LGHDT, CDR2 YNNKEL (reference sequence). CDR3 length: 14 residues. V was shortened by 2 bases and J by 1 base, with 8 bases between the two germline ends. CDR3 protein: CASSQLQGNTEAFF. Here the CDR3 DNA reads TGTGCCAGCAGCCAACTTCAGGGGAACACTGAAGCTTTCTTT.

V is TRBV19 and J is TRBJ2-1; D is possibly TRBD1 (5 bases). The CDR3 runs to 14 residues. Germline V lookup: CDR1 LNHDA, CDR2 SQIVND (reference sequence). V was shortened by 7 bases and J by 12 bases, with 22 bases between the two germline ends. CDR3 sequence reads: CASKSQSQGPGQFF. In nucleotides, the CDR3 is TGTGCCAGTAAAAGTCAGAGTCAGGGCCCGGGGCAGTTCTTC.

V usage is TRBV2 and J usage is TRBJ1-5; a weak D match, TRBD1 (6 bases). Germline CDR1 reads SNHLY; CDR2 reads FYNNEI. There are 13 residues in the CDR3. Between the trimmed V and J ends, which lost 7 bases and 3 bases, there was a span of 10 bases. This CDR3 is CASMRDNNQPQHF. In DNA form, the CDR3 reads TGTGCCAGCATGAGGGACAACAATCAGCCCCAGCATTTT.

The CDR3 spells CASSLTRGAWIGNTEAFF. The CDR3 coding sequence is TGTGCCAGCAGCCTCACGCGGGGCGCCTGGATCGGGAACACTGAAGCTTTCTTT. V usage is TRBV5-4 and J usage is TRBJ1-1; a weak D match, TRBD1 (5 bases). Trimming removed 4 bases from V and 1 base from J, with 23 bases in between. The CDR3 is 18 amino acids. Germline V gives CDR1 SGHNT, CDR2 YYREEE (reference sequence).

The genes are TRBV7-9 and TRBJ2-2, with 9 bases fitting TRBD2. J lost 0 bases, V lost 1 base, and 3 bases had no gene match. Germline CDR1 reads SEHNR; CDR2 reads FQNEAQ (reference sequence). The CDR3 is 17 residues long. The CDR3 reads CASSLGVAGANTGELFF. The CDR3 coding sequence is TGTGCCAGCAGCTTAGGGGTAGCGGGGGCGAACACCGGGGAGCTGTTTTTT.

V usage is TRBV7-8 and J usage is TRBJ1-6; D is possibly TRBD1 (6 bases). The CDR3 loop spans 18 amino acids. CDR1 and CDR2 (germline): SGHVS, FQNEAQ. With 1 base removed from V and 7 bases from J, the gap between germline ends came to 20 bases. CDR3 amino acids: CASSLVRGAGVRNSPLHF. CDR3 coding DNA: TGTGCCAGCAGCTTAGTGAGGGGAGCAGGGGTTCGGAATTCACCCCTCCACTTT.

This clone has a single count. The V gene is TRBV7-8, the J gene TRBJ2-7, with 7 bases matching TRBD2. Germline-derived CDR1 and CDR2 are SGHVS and FQNEAQ. V lost 3 bases to trimming and J lost 7 bases; unmatched junction nucleotides: 6. The CDR3 totals 13 residues. DNA for the CDR3: TGTGCCAGCAGCTTGGACCCAGCGGGAGAGCAGTACTTC. Translated: CASSLDPAGEQYF.

This rearrangement joins TRBV2 to TRBJ1-1, with D unresolved. CDR3 length: 14 amino acids. Germline CDR1 is SNHLY and CDR2 is FYNNEI. V gave up 6 bases and J gave up 1 base, with 12 bases separating them. CDR3 nucleotides: TGTGCCAGCAGGGCTGAACCTCGGAACACTGAAGCTTTCTTT. Translating gives CASRAEPRNTEAFF.

This chain links TRBV7-3 with TRBJ2-5, with 11 bases identical to TRBD2. The V gene's germline CDR1 is SGHTA and CDR2 FQGTGA. Losses at the gene ends were 5 bases for V and 5 bases for J; bases not matched to a gene: 1. The CDR3 is made up of 13 amino acids. The CDR3 sequence is CASSRTSGETQYF. The CDR3 bases are TGTGCCAGCAGCAGGACTAGCGGGGAGACCCAGTACTTC.

V usage is TRBV6-2 or TRBV6-3 and J usage is TRBJ1-1; D is unclear. Germline CDR1 reads MNHEY; CDR2 reads SVGEGT. V lost 6 bases, J lost 2 bases, and 16 bases lay in between. CDR3 length equals 15 residues. CDR3 nucleotide sequence: TGTGCCAGCAGCTCCCCCTCAGGCAGTAACACTGAAGCTTTCTTT. Protein product: CASSSPSGSNTEAFF.

The rearrangement uses TRBV7-8 and TRBJ2-7; weak D call: TRBD2 (5 bases). The germline V and J ends were trimmed by 1 base and 6 bases, with 10 bases remaining between them. The CDR3 runs to 13 residues. Germline assignment: CDR1 SGHVS and CDR2 FQNEAQ. The CDR3 protein is CASSLGEWGEQYF. Here the CDR3 DNA reads TGTGCCAGCAGCTTAGGGGAGTGGGGCGAGCAGTACTTC.

The chain recombines TRBV6-6 with TRBJ2-7; 8 nucleotides align to TRBD2. Trimming removed 5 bases from V and 2 bases from J; junction bases left unmatched: 5. The germline V gene encodes CDR1 MNHNY and CDR2 SVGAGI (reference sequence). CDR3 length equals 14 residues. Here the CDR3 reads CASSSTSGTYEQYF. In DNA, the CDR3 is TGTGCCAGCAGTAGCACTAGCGGCACCTACGAGCAGTACTTC.

The J gene is TRBJ1-3, the V gene TRBV5-1; D may be TRBD1 (6 bases). V was shortened by 3 bases and J by 0 bases, with 13 bases between the two germline ends. From germline, CDR1 is SGHRS and CDR2 YFSETQ. The CDR3 contains 16 residues. The CDR3 sequence is CASSWEGQVSGNTIYF. In DNA, the CDR3 is TGCGCCAGCAGCTGGGAGGGACAAGTCTCTGGAAACACCATATATTTT.

The chain joins TRBV7-2 to TRBJ2-3, with 7 positions matching TRBD2. The CDR3 is made up of 16 amino acids. The trim removed 5 bases at V and 2 bases at J, leaving 10 bases unmatched. Germline V CDR1 and CDR2: SGHTA, FQGNSA. This chain's CDR3 is CASSRKMAGDTDTQYF. CDR3 in DNA: TGTGCCAGCAGCCGCAAGATGGCGGGGGACACAGATACGCAGTATTTT.

In its sample, this clone was seen a few times. V is TRBV10-1 and J is TRBJ2-1; the D is unclear. The V and J ends lost 5 bases and 5 bases respectively, with 10 bases between them. The CDR3 runs 13 residues. Germline CDR1 WNHNN, CDR2 SYGVQD (reference sequence). In DNA form, the CDR3 reads TGCGCCAGCAGTTTTTCTAGAAACAATGAGCAGTTCTTC. The encoded protein is CASSFSRNNEQFF.

This clone was recorded a few times. The genes are TRBV5-4 and TRBJ2-5, with D unclear. Germline values: CDR1 SGHNT, CDR2 YYREEE (reference sequence). V gave up 0 bases and J gave up 5 bases, with 11 bases separating them. The CDR3 loop spans 14 amino acids. The CDR3 loop is CASSLGGGSETQYF. The CDR3 DNA is TGTGCCAGCAGCTTGGGCGGTGGTTCGGAGACCCAGTACTTC.

A few counts support this clone. The chain couples TRBV5-1 to TRBJ1-5; D gene ambiguous. The CDR3 runs to 14 residues. Per the germline V gene, CDR1 is SGHRS and CDR2 is YFSETQ. Trimming shortened V by 4 bases and J by 2 bases, and 10 bases separated the two germline ends. The CDR3, as DNA: TGCGCCAGCAGCCCGGGGTTGGGCAATCAGCCCCAGCATTTT. This encodes CASSPGLGNQPQHF.